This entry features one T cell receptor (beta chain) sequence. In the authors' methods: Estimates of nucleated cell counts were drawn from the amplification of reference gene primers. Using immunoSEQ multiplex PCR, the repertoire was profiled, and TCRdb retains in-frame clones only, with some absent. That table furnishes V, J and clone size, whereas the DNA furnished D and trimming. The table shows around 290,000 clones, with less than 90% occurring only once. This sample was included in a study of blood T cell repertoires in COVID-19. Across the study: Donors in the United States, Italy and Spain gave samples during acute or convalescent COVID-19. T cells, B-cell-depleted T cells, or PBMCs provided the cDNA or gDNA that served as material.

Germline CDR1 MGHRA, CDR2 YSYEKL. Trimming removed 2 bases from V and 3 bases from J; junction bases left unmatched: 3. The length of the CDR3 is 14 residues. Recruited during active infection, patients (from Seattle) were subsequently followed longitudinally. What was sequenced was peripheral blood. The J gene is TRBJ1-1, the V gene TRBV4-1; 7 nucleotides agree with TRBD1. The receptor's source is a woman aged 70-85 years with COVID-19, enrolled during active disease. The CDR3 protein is CASSQLTGYTEAFF. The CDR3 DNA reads TGCGCCAGCAGCCAATTGACAGGGTACACTGAAGCTTTCTTT.